This TCR beta chain comes out of a study of T-cell memory formation after mild COVID-19. The wider study: TCR clusters mostly belonged to single donors. Study-wide points: Mainly CM and EM harbored the contracting CD4+ clones; mainly EMRA harbored the CD8+ ones.

This clonotype has a handful of counts. Its antigen is currently unknown. The germline V gene encodes CDR1 SQVTM and CDR2 ANQGSEA. CDR3 length: 13 residues. V gave up 7 bases and J gave up 3 bases, with 15 bases separating them. Using constant-segment primers, 5'RACE produced TCR alpha and TCR beta cDNA libraries carrying sample barcodes and UMIs. TCRdb analysed the 5' RACE reads with MiXCR anew, one entry per CDR3 protein. The sample lists more than 350,000 distinct CDR3 sequences, around a fifth occurring once. The TCR sequence derives from an adult woman who had mild COVID-19 (a few samples of this study predate the infection). Cell type and time point are not known. Source material: PBMCs or a T cell subset sorted from them (not recorded which). The chain recombines TRBV29-1 with TRBJ1-2; unclear D gene. The CDR3 loop is CSAVGETDYGYTF. The DNA of the CDR3 is TGCAGCGCCGTCGGGGAAACAGACTATGGCTACACCTTC.